This TCR beta chain emerged from a study of T cell responses to AZD1222 COVID-19 vaccine (TCRdb year 2021). Looking at the study overall: Because spike-specific TCR depth and breadth did not differ between the two schedules, AZD1222 recipients who got a second dose at roughly 4 weeks were pooled with those who got a second dose at roughly 12 weeks. A total of about 230 trial participants underwent TCR sequencing, of whom some 210 received two doses of AZD1222 and around 26 received two doses of the MenACWY control vaccine. Enrollment into the trials was organized by age into subgroups of 18-55, 56-69 and 70-plus years, and those subgroups contained roughly 160, 29 and 62 TCR-sequenced participants, respectively.

The sample's time point label, in plain terms: baseline before first vaccination. The vaccinee samples were drawn from two UK trials, COV001 and COV002, one of which was a single-blind randomized controlled phase 2/3 trial testing AZD1222 (ChAdOx1 nCoV-19) in healthy adults. For TCRbeta chain sequencing, PBMC samples were collected from trial participants at day 0 and at day 28 after the second dose. General study outcomes and caveats: Because no samples from the day 14 peak response were available, repertoires could be characterized only after the peak T cell response. Spike-specific TCR breadth and depth rose significantly after two AZD1222 doses compared with day 0 and with MenACWY recipients. Reportedly, close to half of the unique spike-specific TCRs recognized epitopes lying outside the regions that are mutated in the B.1.351 and B.1.1.7 variants. Most participants were white British and females outnumbered males, and the authors suggested that clonal diversity may have been underestimated. The 56-69-year group was small, and its depth increase did not reach significance, likely because of low power. Only a handful of AZD1222 recipients were SARS-CoV-2 seropositive at baseline, limiting conclusions about previously exposed vaccinees. CD4 TCRs associated with the vaccine covered the entire spike protein, and the dominant responses were in regions 160-218 and 743-854.

A remark on this clone: Which antigen it targets is not known. Base quality data are lacking; no much larger clone is found one base away.

Its CDR3 holds 15 amino acids, cysteine through phenylalanine. The entry retains the CDR3 DNA only, 45 bases that are in frame from base 1. V lost 7 bases and J lost 4 bases; the stretch between them is 17 bases long. Per the germline V gene (reference sequence), LNHDA is the CDR1 and SQIVND is the CDR2. The CDR3 regions of human TCRbeta chains were analyzed by immunosequencing. As for how the authors treated the data: TCRs in the repertoires were matched against a reference library of SARS-CoV-2-specific TCRs that had been generated with the MIRA antigen-specificity platform. Breadth was defined as the fraction of unique TCRs that were SARS-CoV-2-associated, and depth was defined as the fraction of total T cells that were SARS-CoV-2-associated. Using the MIRA data, every spike-specific TCR was mapped to the spike region that the TCR reacted to and assigned to either a CD4 or a CD8 class. Log10-transformed breadth and depth values were compared by one-way ANOVA with Sidak's multiple comparisons tests. TCRdb retrieved this table from immuneACCESS and kept in-frame rearrangements only. Not all clones are present; in checked studies, unresolved V genes account for under half, and no reason is known for the remainder. V, J and clone size are those of that table, while D and trimming were read from the DNA. The sample has some 100,000 clones on record, about 90% of them singletons. The biggest ten clones account for roughly 7% of the sample.

The source material was peripheral blood, sampled on day 0 of AZD1222 vaccination. This sequence was found in an adult in good health. The V and J genes are TRBV19 and TRBJ1-5; no D gene call is confident. At the DNA level, the sequence is TGTGCCAGTATAGCATTTGGGATTGGTAATCAGCCCCAGCATTTT. Translated, this gives CASIAFGIGNQPQHF. Extended through the reference TRBV19 and TRBJ1-5 proteins, this CDR3 yields the full variable domain: DGGITQSPKYLFRKEGQNVTLSCEQNLNHDAMYWYRQDPGQGLRLIYYSQIVNDFQKGDIAEGYSVSREKKESFPLTVTSAQKNPTAFYLCASIAFGIGNQPQHFGDGTRLSIL.